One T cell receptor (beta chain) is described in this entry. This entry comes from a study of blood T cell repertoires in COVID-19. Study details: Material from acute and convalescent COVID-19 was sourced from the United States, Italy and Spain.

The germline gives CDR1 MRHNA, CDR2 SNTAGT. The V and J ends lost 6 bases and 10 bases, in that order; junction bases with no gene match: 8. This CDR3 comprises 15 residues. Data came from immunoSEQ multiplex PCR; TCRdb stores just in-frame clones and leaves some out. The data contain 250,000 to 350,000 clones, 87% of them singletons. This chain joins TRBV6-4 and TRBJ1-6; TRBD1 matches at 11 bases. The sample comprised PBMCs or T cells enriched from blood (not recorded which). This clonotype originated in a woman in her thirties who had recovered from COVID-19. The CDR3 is CASRAGTGGWSPLHF. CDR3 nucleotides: TGTGCCAGCAGGGCCGGGACAGGGGGTTGGTCACCCCTCCACTTT.